This entry features one TCR beta chain sequence. What it binds is not known. Those who donated were healthy HIV-negative adults, with no recent acute infections or vaccinations reported. The V end was cut by 4 bases, the J end by 1 base, with 11 bases between. This CDR3 is 15 amino acids long. CDR1 is SGDLS and CDR2 is YYNGEE in the germline V gene. The data stem from a study of shared clonotypes between healthy human individuals. Execution of the assay was at deep level. The protocol was immunoSEQ multiplex PCR, while the TCRdb copy is restricted to in-frame clones and leaves out a portion. The table has about 1.5 million clones, around 97% seen once. General study findings and limits: Clonotype sharing across donors was expected to vary with sequencing depth.

This chain uses TRBV9 with TRBJ1-4; D is uncertain. The clonotype comes from a man younger than 40 in good health. Specimen: naive CD4+ T cells sorted from blood. Stated subset: CD45RA+ positively selected. CDR3 region: CASSRNGITNEKLFF. Written as DNA, the CDR3 is TGTGCCAGCAGCCGTAATGGGATAACTAATGAAAAACTGTTTTTT.